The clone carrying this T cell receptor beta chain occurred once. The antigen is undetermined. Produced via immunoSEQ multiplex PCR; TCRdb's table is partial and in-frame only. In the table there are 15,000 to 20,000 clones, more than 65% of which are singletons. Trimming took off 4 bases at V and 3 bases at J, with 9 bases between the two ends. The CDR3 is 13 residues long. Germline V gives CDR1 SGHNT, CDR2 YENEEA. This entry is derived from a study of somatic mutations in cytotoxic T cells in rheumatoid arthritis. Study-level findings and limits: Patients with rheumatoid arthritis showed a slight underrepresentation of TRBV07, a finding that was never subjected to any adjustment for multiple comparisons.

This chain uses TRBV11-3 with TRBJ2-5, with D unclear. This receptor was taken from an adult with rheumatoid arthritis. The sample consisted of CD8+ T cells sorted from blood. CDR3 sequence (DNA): TGTGCCAGCAGCTCTGGACCAGAAGAGACCCAGTACTTC. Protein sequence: CASSSGPEETQYF.